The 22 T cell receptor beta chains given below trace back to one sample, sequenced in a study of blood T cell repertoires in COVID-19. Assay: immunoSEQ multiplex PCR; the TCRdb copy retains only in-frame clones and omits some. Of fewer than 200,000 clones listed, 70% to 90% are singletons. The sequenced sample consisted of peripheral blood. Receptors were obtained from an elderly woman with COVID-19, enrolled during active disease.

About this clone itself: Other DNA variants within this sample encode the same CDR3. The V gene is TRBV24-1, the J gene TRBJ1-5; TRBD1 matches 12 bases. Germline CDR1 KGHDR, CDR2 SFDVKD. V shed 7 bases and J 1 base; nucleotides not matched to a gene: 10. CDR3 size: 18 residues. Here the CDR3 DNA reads TGTGCCACCAGGGGGGGGACAGGGGGCGAGGGGAGCAATCAGCCCCAGCATTTT. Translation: CATRGGTGGEGSNQPQHF.

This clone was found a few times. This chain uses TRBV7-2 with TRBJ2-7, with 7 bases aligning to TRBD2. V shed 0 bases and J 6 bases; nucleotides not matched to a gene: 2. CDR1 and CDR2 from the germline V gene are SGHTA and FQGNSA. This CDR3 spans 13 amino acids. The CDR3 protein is CASSLASGIEQYF. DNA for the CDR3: TGTGCCAGCAGCTTAGCGAGCGGGATCGAGCAGTACTTC.

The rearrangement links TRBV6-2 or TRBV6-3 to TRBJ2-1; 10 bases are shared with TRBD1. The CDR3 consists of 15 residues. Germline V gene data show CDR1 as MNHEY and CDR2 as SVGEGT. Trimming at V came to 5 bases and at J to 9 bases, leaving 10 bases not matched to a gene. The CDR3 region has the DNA TGTGCCAGCAGTGGATCCGGGACAGGGGTGGCTGAGCAGTTCTTC. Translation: CASSGSGTGVAEQFF.

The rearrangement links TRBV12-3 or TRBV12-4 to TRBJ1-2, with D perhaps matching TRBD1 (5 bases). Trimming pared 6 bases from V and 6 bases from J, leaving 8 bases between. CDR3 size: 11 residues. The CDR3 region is CASRGGDGYTF. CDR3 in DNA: TGTGCCAGCAGGGGAGGGGATGGCTACACCTTC.

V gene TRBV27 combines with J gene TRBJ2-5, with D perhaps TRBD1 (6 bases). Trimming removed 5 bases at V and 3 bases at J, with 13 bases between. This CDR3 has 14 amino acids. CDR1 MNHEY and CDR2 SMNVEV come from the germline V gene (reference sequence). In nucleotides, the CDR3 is TGTGCCAGCAGTAGACAGGCTCTCAAAGAGACCCAGTACTTC. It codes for CASSRQALKETQYF.

The CDR3 coding sequence is TGTGCCAGCAGCGCCCCGGAGGTACTAGCGGGAGTATGGTACGAGCAGTACTTC. Its protein is CASSAPEVLAGVWYEQYF. J is TRBJ2-7 and V is TRBV9; 11 bases are a match to TRBD2. CDR3 size: 18 residues. V trimming: 3 bases; J trimming: 4 bases; junction bases outside the gene matches: 15. Germline-derived CDR1 and CDR2 are SGDLS and YYNGEE.

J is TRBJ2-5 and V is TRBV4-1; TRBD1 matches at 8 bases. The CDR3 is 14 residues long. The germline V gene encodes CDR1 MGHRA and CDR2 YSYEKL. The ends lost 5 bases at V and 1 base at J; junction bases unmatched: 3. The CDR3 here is CASSLGQGQETQYF. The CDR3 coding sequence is TGCGCCAGCAGCTTAGGACAGGGCCAAGAGACCCAGTACTTC.

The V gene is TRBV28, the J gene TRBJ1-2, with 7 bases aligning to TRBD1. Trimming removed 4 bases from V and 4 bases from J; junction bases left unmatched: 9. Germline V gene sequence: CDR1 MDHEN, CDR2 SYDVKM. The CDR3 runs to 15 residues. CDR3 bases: TGTGCCAGCAGTTCAAAATCGACAGGGCTCTATGGCTACACCTTC. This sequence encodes CASSSKSTGLYGYTF.

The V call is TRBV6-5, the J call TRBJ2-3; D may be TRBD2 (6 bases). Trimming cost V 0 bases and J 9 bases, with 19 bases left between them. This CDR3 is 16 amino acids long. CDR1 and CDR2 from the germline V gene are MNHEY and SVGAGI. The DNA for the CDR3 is TGTGCCAGCAGTTACTCCCCGGACTATCCGGGGCGGACGCAGTATTTT. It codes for CASSYSPDYPGRTQYF.

The CDR3 bases are TGCGCCAGCAGCCCGAGTCTGACTAGCGGGGTGCAGTACTTC. Translation: CASSPSLTSGVQYF. The chain combines TRBV4-1 with TRBJ2-7, with 11 nucleotides matching TRBD2. Germline CDR1 and CDR2: MGHRA and YSYEKL. CDR3 length: 14 residues. V dropped 4 bases and J dropped 9; count of bases not matched to a gene: 8.

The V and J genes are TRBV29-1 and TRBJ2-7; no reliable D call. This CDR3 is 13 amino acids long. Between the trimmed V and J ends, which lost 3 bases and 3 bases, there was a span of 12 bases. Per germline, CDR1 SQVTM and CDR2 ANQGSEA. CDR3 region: CSVEGRFDYEQYF. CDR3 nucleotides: TGCAGCGTTGAGGGCAGGTTCGACTACGAGCAGTACTTC.

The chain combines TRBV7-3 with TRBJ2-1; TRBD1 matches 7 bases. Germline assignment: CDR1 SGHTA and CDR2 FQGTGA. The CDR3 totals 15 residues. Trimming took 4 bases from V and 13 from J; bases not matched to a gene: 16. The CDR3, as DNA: TGTGCCAGCAGCTCCGGTGGTTGGCAGGGGGTACCACAGTTCTTC. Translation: CASSSGGWQGVPQFF.

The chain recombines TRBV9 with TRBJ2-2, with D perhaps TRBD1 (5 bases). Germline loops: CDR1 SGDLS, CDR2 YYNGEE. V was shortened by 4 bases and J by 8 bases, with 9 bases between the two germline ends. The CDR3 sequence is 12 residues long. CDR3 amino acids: CASSTQGGELFF. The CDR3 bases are TGTGCCAGCAGCACGCAGGGTGGGGAGCTGTTTTTT. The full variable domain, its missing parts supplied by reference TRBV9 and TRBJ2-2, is DSGVTQTPKHLITATGQRVTLRCSPRSGDLSVYWYQQSLDQGLQFLIQYYNGEERAKGNILERFSAQQFPDLHSELNLSSLELGDSALYFCASSTQGGELFFGEGSRLTVL.

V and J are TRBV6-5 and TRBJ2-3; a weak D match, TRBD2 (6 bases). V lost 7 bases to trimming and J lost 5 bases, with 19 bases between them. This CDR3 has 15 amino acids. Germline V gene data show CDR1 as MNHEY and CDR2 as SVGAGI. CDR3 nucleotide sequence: TGTGCCAGCAAACGGGAGCCCCTGACTGTAGATACGCAGTATTTT. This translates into CASKREPLTVDTQYF.

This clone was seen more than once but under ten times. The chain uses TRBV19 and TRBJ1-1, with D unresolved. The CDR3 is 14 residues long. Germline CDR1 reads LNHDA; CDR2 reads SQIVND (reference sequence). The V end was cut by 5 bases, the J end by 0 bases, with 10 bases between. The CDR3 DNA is TGTGCCAGTAGTGTCCTACAGCTGAACACTGAAGCTTTCTTT. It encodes CASSVLQLNTEAFF.

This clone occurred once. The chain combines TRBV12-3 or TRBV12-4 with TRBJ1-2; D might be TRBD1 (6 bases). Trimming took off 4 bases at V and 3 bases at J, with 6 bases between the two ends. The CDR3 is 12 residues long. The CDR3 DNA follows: TGTGCCAGCAGTTGGACAGACTATGGCTACACCTTC. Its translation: CASSWTDYGYTF.

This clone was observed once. CDR3 nucleotide sequence: TGTGCCAGCAGCTTAGTTGAAGCCTCTCTCGAGCAGTACTTC. Translation gives CASSLVEASLEQYF. The V call is TRBV7-2, the J call TRBJ2-7; no reliable D call. There are 14 residues in the CDR3. Trimming removed 1 base at V and 6 bases at J, with 13 bases between. Germline CDR1 and CDR2: SGHTA and FQGNSA.

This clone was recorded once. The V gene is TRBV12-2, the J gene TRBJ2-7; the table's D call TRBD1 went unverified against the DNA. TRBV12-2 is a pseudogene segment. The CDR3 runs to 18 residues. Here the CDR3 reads CASRHFPGQGVWSYEQYF. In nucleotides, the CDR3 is TGTGCAAGTCGCCATTTCCCGGGACAGGGTGTGTGGTCCTACGAGCAGTACTTC.

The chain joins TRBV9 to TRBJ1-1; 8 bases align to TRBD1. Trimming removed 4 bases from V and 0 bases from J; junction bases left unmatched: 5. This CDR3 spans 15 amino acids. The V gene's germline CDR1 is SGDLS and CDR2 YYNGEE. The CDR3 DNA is TGTGCCAGCAGCCGTGGACAGGGCCTGAACACTGAAGCTTTCTTT. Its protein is CASSRGQGLNTEAFF.

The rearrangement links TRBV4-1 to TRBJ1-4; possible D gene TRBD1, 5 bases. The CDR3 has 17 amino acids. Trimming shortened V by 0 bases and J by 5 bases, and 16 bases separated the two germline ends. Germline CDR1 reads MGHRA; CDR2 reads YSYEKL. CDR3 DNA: TGCGCCAGCAGCCAAGATCCAGGGTATTCCTCCAATGAAAAACTGTTTTTT. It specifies CASSQDPGYSSNEKLFF.

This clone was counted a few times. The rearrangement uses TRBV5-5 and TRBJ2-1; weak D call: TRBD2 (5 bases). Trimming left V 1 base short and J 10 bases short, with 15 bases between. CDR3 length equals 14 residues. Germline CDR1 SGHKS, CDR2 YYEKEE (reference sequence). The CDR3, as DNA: TGTGCCAGCAGCTTGACCCCTAGCACCGGGGAGCAGTTCTTC. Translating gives CASSLTPSTGEQFF. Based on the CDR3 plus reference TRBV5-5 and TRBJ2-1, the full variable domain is DAGVTQSPTHLIKTRGQQVTLRCSPISGHKSVSWYQQVLGQGPQFIFQYYEKEERGRGNFPDRFSARQFPNYSSELNVNALLLGDSALYLCASSLTPSTGEQFFGPGTRLTVL.

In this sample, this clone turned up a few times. The CDR3 DNA reads TGTGCCAGTAGTATAACCGAGGGGGTGACCCAGTACTTC. It codes for CASSITEGVTQYF. The rearrangement links TRBV19 to TRBJ2-5; a weak D match, TRBD1 (6 bases). CDR3 length: 13 residues. The germline V and J ends were trimmed by 2 bases and 7 bases, with 11 bases remaining between them. Germline lookup yields CDR1 LNHDA and CDR2 SQIVND (reference sequence).